This T cell receptor beta chain appears in the sequencing data of a study of cytomegalovirus exposure and HLA in healthy donors. Looking at the study overall: Previous work identified 90 million to 130 million unique TCR beta sequences from around 200 million T cells. Inside one of the first data releases sat about 85 million unique TCRs taken from HLA-typed donors. Points from the study as a whole: A missense DCLRE1C variant was associated with V- and J-gene trimming of TCR beta chains in a later analysis, and an independent cohort replicated the association. In a later analysis, the majority of CMV-associated beta chains seemingly showed HLA restriction.

To note about this clone: What it recognizes is unknown.

The PCR contained 60 Vbeta and 13 Jbeta primers. Repertoires were generated with immunoSEQ multiplex PCR, while TCRdb's copy carries only in-frame clones and drops some. The data show over 200,000 clones, with about 80% seen just once and roughly 5% held by the top ten. Germline V CDR1 and CDR2: SGDLS, YYNGEE. J gave up 5 bases and V 0 bases, and 6 bases lay outside the gene matches. This CDR3 is built from 16 residues. Specimen: PBMCs. The chain recombines TRBV9 with TRBJ2-1, with TRBD2 identical over 9 bases. This clonotype was sampled from a woman aged 40-49 years in good health and CMV-seropositive. The CDR3 spells CASSVGGGGGNNEQFF. As DNA, the CDR3 is TGTGCCAGCAGCGTAGGAGGCGGGGGGGGTAACAATGAGCAGTTCTTC.